These T cell receptor beta chains were read from a single sample in a study of blood T cell repertoires in COVID-19. Assay used: immunoSEQ multiplex PCR; TCRdb lists only in-frame clones, some missing. The data show 350,000 to 450,000 clones, around nine tenths seen once. The sample was peripheral blood. These receptors were taken from a human donor in a cohort sampled during active COVID-19. CDR3s include the opening cysteine and the closing phenylalanine or tryptophan. A D gene is named only where the DNA matches it firmly. The size entry is marked missing in some rows and otherwise reads once, few, many or a size class.

j_gene: TRBJ1-4
d_gene: -
abundance: -
v_gene: TRBV19
CDR3aa: CASSRQSHNEKLFF
CDR3nt: TGTGCCAGTAGTCGACAGAGTCATAATGAAAAACTGTTTTTT

j_gene: TRBJ2-1
d_gene: -
abundance: once
v_gene: TRBV6-5
CDR3aa: CASSYGRVGVEQFF
CDR3nt: TGTGCCAGCAGTTACGGTAGGGTGGGAGTGGAGCAGTTCTTC

j_gene: TRBJ2-1
d_gene: -
abundance: -
v_gene: TRBV11-2
CDR3aa: CASSLLGAPSYNEQFF
CDR3nt: TGTGCCAGCAGCCTATTGGGGGCCCCTTCCTACAATGAGCAGTTCTTC

j_gene: TRBJ2-2
d_gene: TRBD2
abundance: -
v_gene: TRBV10-1
CDR3aa: CATSENSGGPTGELFF
CDR3nt: TGCGCCACTTCGGAGAATAGCGGGGGCCCCACCGGGGAGCTGTTTTTT

j_gene: TRBJ1-1
d_gene: -
abundance: -
v_gene: TRBV7-2
CDR3aa: CASSSLPATEAFF
CDR3nt: TGTGCCAGCAGCTCCCTACCCGCCACTGAAGCTTTCTTT

j_gene: TRBJ1-1
d_gene: -
abundance: few
v_gene: TRBV2
CDR3aa: CASSALLVEAFF
CDR3nt: TGTGCCAGCAGCGCCTTATTAGTAGAAGCTTTCTTT

j_gene: TRBJ2-5
d_gene: TRBD2
abundance: -
v_gene: TRBV5-4
CDR3aa: CASSLQAGYQETQYF
CDR3nt: TGTGCCAGCAGCCTCCAAGCGGGGTACCAAGAGACCCAGTACTTC

j_gene: TRBJ1-1
d_gene: -
abundance: -
v_gene: TRBV5-8
CDR3aa: CASSLRGYGEAFF
CDR3nt: TGTGCCAGCAGCTTGAGGGGGTACGGTGAAGCTTTCTTT

j_gene: TRBJ2-5
d_gene: TRBD2
abundance: -
v_gene: TRBV7-2
CDR3aa: CASSFRRLAGMGETQYF
CDR3nt: TGTGCCAGCAGCTTCCGTCGACTAGCGGGAATGGGAGAGACCCAGTACTTC

j_gene: TRBJ2-7
d_gene: TRBD1
abundance: -
v_gene: TRBV29-1
CDR3aa: CSVGQDRGYEQYF
CDR3nt: TGCAGCGTTGGCCAGGACAGGGGATACGAGCAGTACTTC

j_gene: TRBJ1-1
d_gene: TRBD1
abundance: -
v_gene: TRBV5-1
CDR3aa: CASSSRGRYTEAFF
CDR3nt: TGCGCCAGCAGCTCCAGGGGGCGTTACACTGAAGCTTTCTTT